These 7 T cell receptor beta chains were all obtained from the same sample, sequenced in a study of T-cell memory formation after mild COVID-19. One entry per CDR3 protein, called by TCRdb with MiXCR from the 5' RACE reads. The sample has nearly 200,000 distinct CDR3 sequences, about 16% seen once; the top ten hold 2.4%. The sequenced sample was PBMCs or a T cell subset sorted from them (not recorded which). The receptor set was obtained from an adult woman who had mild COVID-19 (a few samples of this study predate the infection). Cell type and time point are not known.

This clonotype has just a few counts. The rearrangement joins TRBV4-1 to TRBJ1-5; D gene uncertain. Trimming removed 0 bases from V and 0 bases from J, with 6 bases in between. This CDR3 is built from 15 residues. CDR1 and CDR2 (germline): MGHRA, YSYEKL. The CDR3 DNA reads TGCGCCAGCAGCCAAGAGGGTAATAGCAATCAGCCCCAGCATTTT. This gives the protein CASSQEGNSNQPQHF.

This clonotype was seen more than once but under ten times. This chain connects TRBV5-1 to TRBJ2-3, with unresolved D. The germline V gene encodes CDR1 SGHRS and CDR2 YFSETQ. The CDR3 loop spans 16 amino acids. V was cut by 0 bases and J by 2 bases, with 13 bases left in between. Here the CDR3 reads CASSLAGVGNTDTQYF. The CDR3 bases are TGCGCCAGCAGCTTGGCCGGAGTGGGCAACACAGATACGCAGTATTTT.

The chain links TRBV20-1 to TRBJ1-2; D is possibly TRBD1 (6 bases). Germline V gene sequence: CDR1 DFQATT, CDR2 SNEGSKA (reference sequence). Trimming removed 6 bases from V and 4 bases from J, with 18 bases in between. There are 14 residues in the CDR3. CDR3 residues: CSADSLGGGYGYTF. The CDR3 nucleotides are TGCAGTGCGGATTCTTTGGGGGGCGGCTATGGCTACACCTTC.

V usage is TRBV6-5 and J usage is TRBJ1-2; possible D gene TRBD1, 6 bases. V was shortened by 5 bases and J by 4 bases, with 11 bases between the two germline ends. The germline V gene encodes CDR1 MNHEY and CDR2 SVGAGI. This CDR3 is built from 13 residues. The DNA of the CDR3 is TGTGCCAGCAGTAGTTACAGGGCCTATGGCTACACCTTC. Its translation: CASSSYRAYGYTF.

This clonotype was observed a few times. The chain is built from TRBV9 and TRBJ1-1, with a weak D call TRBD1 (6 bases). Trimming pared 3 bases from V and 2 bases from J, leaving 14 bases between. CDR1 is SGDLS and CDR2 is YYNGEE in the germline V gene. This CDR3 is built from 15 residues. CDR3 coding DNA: TGTGCCAGCAGCGGGACGGGGGCTATAAACACTGAAGCTTTCTTT. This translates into CASSGTGAINTEAFF.

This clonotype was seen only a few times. In DNA form, the CDR3 reads TGTGCCAGTAGTCTCAGTAGCGTCCAGAGTGCTGAGCAGTTCTTC. Translating it yields CASSLSSVQSAEQFF. The V and J genes are TRBV19 and TRBJ2-1; TRBD2 might be the D (5 bases). CDR3 length equals 15 residues. Germline V gene lookup returns CDR1 LNHDA and CDR2 SQIVND (reference sequence). Trimming stripped 5 bases from V and 9 bases from J, with 20 bases between.

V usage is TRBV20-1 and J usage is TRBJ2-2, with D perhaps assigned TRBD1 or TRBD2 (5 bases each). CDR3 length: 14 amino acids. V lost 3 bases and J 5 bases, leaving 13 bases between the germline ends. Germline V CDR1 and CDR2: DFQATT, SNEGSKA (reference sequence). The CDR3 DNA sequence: TGCAGTGCTAGGGGGGTTGGCGGGACCGGGGAGCTGTTTTTT. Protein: CSARGVGGTGELFF.